This paragraph covers one TCR beta chain sequence. Its antigen is unknown. The data belong to a study of response to subunit inactivated influenza vaccine. Each CDR3 protein is one row after TCRdb ran MiXCR on the RT-PCR reads. In the table there are 450,000 to 550,000 distinct CDR3 sequences, about 25% of which are singletons. Study outcomes and limitations: The authors put forward the suggestion that each seasonal influenza vaccination may bring in only a limited number of new T cells.

The CDR3 has 13 residues. Trimming removed 5 bases from V and 6 bases from J; junction bases left unmatched: 8. Germline V lookup: CDR1 DFQATT, CDR2 SNEGSKA (reference sequence). The sequence was collected from a man between 50 and 59 years old who received an inactivated influenza vaccine. The sample consisted of CD4+ T cells sorted from PBMCs, taken around 5 days after vaccination. The chain carries TRBV20-1 and TRBJ2-7; 9 nucleotides agree with TRBD1. CDR3 loop: CSASQGARGEQYF. The CDR3 coding sequence is TGCAGTGCTTCACAGGGGGCGCGGGGCGAGCAGTACTTC.